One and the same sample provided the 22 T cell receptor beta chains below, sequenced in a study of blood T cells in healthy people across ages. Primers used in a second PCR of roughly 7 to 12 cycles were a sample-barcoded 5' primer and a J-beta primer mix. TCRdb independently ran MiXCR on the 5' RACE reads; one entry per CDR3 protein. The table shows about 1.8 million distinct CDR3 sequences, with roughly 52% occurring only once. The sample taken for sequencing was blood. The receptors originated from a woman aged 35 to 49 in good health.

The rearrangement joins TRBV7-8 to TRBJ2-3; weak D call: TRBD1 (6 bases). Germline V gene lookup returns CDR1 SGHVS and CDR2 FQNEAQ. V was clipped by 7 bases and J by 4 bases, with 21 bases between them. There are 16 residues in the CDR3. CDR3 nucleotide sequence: TGTGCCAGCACCATGAATAGTGCGGCAGGGGCAGATACGCAGTATTTT. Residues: CASTMNSAAGADTQYF.

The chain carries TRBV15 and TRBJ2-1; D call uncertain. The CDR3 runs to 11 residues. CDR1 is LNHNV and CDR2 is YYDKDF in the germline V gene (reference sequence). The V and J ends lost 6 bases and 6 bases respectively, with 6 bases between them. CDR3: CATSLFNEQFF. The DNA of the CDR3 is TGTGCCACCAGTCTATTCAATGAGCAGTTCTTC.

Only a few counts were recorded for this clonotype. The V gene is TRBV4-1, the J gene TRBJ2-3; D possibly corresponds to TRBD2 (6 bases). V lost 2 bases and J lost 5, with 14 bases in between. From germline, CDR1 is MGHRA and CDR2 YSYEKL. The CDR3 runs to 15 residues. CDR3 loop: CASSQTTFGRDTQYF. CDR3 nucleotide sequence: TGCGCCAGCAGCCAAACCACCTTCGGGAGAGATACGCAGTATTTT.

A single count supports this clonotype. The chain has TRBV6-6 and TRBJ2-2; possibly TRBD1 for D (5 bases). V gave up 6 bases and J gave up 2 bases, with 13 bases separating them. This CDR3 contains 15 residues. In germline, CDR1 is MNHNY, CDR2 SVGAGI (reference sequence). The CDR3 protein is CASSLSQGNTGELFF. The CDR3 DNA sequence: TGTGCCAGCAGCCTCTCCCAGGGAAACACCGGGGAGCTGTTTTTT.

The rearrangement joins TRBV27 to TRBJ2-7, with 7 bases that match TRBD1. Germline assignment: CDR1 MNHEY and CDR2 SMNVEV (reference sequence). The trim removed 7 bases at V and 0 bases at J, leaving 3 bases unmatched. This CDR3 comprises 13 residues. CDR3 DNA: TGTGCCAGCACCCGACAGGGCTCCTACGAGCAGTACTTC. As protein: CASTRQGSYEQYF.

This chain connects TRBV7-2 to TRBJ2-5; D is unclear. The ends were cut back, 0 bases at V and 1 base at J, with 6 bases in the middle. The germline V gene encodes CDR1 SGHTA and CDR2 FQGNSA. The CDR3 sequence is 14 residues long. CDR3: CASSLARTQETQYF. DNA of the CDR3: TGTGCCAGCAGCTTAGCGCGCACCCAAGAGACCCAGTACTTC.

The DNA of the CDR3 is TGTGCCAGCAGCCGAAAAGGACAGATTGAAGCTTTCTTT. Amino acids: CASSRKGQIEAFF. J is TRBJ1-1 and V is TRBV7-9; tentatively, D is TRBD1 (6 bases). V gave up 5 bases and J gave up 7 bases, with 14 bases separating them. Germline CDR1 and CDR2: SEHNR and FQNEAQ (reference sequence). CDR3 length: 13 residues.

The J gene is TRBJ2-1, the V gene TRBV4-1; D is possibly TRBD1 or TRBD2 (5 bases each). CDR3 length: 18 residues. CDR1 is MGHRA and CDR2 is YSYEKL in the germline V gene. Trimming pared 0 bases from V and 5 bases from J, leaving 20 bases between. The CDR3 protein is CASSQDRDLVGLNNEQFF. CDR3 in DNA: TGCGCCAGCAGCCAAGACCGGGACCTAGTGGGCCTAAACAATGAGCAGTTCTTC.

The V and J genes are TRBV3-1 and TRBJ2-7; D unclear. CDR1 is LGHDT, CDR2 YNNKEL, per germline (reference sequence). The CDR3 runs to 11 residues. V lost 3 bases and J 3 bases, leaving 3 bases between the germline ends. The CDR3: CASSHIYEQYF. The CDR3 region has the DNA TGTGCCAGCAGCCACATCTACGAGCAGTACTTC.

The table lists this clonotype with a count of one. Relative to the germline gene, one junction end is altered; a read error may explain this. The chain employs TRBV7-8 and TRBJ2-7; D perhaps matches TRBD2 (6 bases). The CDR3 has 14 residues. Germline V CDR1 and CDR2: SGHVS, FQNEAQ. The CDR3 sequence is CAGSLAVLSYEQYF. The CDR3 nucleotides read TGTGCCGGCAGCTTAGCGGTACTGTCCTACGAGCAGTACTTC. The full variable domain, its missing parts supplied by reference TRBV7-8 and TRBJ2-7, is GAGVSQSPRYKVAKRGQDVALRCDPISGHVSLFWYQQALGQGPEFLTYFQNEAQLDKSGLPSDRFFAERPEGSVSTLKIQRTQQEDSAVYLCAGSLAVLSYEQYFGPGTRLTVT.

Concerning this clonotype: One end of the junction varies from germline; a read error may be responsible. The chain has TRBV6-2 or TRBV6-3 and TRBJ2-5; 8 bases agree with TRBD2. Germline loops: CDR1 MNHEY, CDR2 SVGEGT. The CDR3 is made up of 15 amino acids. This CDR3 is CAGRKSGGAQETQYF. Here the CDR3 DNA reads TGTGCCGGCAGGAAATCGGGGGGGGCCCAAGAGACCCAGTACTTC.

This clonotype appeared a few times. This CDR3 reads CASSYEQGRQPQHF. As DNA, the CDR3 is TGTGCCAGCAGTTATGAACAGGGTCGGCAGCCCCAGCATTTT. The chain joins TRBV6-2 or TRBV6-3 to TRBJ1-5, with D perhaps TRBD1 (6 bases). Germline CDR1 and CDR2: MNHEY and SVGEGT. The CDR3 contains 14 residues. Trimming removed 3 bases at V and 7 bases at J, with 13 bases between.

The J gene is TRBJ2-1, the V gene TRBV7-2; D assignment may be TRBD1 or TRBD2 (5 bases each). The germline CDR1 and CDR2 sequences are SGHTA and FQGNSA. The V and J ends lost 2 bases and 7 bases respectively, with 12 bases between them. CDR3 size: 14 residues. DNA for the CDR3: TGTGCCAGCAGCTTACAAGGGACCGGGAATGAGCAGTTCTTC. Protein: CASSLQGTGNEQFF.

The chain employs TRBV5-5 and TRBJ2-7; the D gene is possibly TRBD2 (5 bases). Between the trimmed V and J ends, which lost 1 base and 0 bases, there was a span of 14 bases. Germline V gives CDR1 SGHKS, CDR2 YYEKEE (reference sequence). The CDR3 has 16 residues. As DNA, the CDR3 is TGTGCCAGCAGCTTGAACTTTCTACTAGACTCCTACGAGCAGTACTTC. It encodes CASSLNFLLDSYEQYF.

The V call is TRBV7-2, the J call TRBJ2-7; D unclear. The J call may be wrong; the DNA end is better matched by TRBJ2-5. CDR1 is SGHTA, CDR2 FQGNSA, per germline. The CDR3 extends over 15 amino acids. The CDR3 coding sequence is TGTGCCAGCAGCTTAACCCTTCTAGGTCGAGAGACCCAGTACTTC. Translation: CASSLTLLGRETQYF.

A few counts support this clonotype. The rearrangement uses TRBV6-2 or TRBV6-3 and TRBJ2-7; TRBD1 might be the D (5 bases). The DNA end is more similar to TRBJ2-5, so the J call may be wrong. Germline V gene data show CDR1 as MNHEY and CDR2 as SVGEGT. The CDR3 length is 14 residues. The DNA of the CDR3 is TGTGCCAGCAGTTACGGGGCCGGTCCAGAGACCCAGTACTTC. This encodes CASSYGAGPETQYF.

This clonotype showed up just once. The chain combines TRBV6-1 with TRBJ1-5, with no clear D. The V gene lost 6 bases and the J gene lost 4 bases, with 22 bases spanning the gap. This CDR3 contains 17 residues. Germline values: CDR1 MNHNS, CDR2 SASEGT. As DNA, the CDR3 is TGTGCCAGCAGCCCCCATCGTGAGCGGGGAGGTAATCAGCCCCAGCATTTT. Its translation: CASSPHRERGGNQPQHF.

The CDR3 nucleotides are TGCGCCAGCAGCTTGGAAGCGTTCCCCCCCCCGGGCGAGCAGTACTTC. This translates into CASSLEAFPPPGEQYF. The rearrangement links TRBV5-1 to TRBJ2-7, with D unresolved. CDR3 length: 16 amino acids. In germline, CDR1 is SGHRS, CDR2 YFSETQ. Trimming pared 0 bases from V and 6 bases from J, leaving 19 bases between.

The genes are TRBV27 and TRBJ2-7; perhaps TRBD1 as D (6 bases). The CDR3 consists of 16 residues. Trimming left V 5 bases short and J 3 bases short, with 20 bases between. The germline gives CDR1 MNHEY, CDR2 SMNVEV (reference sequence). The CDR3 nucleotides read TGTGCCAGCAGTCCCCATCGGACAGAAGAATACTACGAGCAGTACTTC. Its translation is CASSPHRTEEYYEQYF.

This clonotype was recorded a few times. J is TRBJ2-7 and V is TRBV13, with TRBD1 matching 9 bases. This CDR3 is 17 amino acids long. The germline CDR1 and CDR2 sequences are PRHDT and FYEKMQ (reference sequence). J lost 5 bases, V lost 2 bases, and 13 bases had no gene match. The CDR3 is CASSLLVSRDRDHEQYF. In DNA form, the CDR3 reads TGTGCCAGCAGCTTATTGGTGAGCCGGGACAGGGACCACGAGCAGTACTTC.

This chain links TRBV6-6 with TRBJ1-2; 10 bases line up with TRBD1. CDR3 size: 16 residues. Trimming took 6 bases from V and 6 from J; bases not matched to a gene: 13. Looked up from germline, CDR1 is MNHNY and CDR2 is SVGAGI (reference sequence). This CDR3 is CASRRQGAPKNDGYTF. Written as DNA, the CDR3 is TGTGCCAGCAGAAGACAGGGGGCGCCCAAAAACGATGGCTACACCTTC.

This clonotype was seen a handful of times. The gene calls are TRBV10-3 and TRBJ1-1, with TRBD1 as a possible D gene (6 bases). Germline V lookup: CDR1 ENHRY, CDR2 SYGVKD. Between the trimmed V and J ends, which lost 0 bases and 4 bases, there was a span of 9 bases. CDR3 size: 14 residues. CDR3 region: CAISESQGTTEAFF. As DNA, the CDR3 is TGTGCCATCAGTGAGTCTCAGGGGACCACTGAAGCTTTCTTT.